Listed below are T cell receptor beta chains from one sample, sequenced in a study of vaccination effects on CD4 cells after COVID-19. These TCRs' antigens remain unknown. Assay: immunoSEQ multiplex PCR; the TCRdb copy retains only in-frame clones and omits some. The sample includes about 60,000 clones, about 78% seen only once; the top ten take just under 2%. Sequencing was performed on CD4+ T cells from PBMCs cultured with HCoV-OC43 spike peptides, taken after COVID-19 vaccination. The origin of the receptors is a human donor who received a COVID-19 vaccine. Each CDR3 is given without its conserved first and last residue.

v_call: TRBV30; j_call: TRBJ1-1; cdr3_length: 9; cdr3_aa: AWSVRVGAF
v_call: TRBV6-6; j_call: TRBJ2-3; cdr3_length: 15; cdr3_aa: ASSPLRGRAVTDTQY
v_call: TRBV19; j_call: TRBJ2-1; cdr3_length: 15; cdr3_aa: ASSIRSSGGSYNEQF
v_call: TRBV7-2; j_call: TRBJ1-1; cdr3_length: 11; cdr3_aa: ASSSRQNTEAF
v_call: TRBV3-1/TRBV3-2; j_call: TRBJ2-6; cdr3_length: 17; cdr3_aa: ASSQDLSGGNSGANVLT
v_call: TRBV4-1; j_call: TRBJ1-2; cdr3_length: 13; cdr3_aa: ASSQRPSSNYGYT
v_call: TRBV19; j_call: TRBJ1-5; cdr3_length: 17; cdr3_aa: ASSTPRHTGAYSNQPQH
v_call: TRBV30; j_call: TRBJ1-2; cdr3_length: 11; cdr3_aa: AWSVKVSGGYT
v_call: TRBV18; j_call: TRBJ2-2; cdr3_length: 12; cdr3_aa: ASSSRQGYGELF
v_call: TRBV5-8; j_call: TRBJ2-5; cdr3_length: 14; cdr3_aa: ASPIWIRPAQETQY
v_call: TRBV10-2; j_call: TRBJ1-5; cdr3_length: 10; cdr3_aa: ASRDLNQPQH
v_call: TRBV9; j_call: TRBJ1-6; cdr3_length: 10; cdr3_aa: ASSDGNSPLH
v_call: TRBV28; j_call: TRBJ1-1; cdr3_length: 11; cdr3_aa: ASSLLPYTEAF
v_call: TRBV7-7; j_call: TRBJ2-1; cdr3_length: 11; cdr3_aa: ASSFNLFNEQF
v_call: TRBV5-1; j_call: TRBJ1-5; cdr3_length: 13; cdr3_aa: ASSLSTGPNQPQH
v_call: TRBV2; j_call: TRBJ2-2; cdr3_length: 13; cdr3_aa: ASTAGKRGTGELF
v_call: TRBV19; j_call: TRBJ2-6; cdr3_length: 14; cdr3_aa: ASTPPGDSGANVLT
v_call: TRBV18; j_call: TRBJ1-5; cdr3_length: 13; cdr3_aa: ASSPPAGHNQPQH
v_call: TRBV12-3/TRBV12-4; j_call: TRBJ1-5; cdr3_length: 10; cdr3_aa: ASRQEYQPQH
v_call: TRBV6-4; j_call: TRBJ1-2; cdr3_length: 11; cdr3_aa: ASRATASYGYT
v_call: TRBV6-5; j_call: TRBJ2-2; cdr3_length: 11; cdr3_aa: ASRVGYTGELF
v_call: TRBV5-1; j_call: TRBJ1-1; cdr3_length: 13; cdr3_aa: ASKRTGLSYTEAF
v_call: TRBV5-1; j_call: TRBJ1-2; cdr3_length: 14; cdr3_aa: ASSSSPGQGMYGYT
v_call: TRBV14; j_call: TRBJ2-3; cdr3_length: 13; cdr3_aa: ASSTGLAGIDTQY
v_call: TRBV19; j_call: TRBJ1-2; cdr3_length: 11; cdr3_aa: ASSRDSDYGYT
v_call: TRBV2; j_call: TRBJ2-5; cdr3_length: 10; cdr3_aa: ASSWGPETQY